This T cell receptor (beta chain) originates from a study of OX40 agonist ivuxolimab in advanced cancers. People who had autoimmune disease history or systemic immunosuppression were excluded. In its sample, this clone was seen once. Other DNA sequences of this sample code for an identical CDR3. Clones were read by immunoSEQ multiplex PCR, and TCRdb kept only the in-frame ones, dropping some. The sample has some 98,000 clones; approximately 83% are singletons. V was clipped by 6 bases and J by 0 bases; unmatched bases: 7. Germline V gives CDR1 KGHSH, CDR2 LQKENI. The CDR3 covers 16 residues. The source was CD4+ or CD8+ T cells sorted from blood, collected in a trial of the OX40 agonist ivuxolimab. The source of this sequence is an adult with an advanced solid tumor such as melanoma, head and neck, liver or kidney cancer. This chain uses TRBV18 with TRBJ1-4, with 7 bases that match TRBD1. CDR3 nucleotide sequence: TGTGCCAGCTCCCCGGGACAGCCTGCAACTAATGAAAAACTGTTTTTT. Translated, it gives CASSPGQPATNEKLFF.